This TCR beta chain was identified during a study of neurological immune-mediated disorders. The team produced cDNA through 5'RACE using 10-nucleotide random UMIs. Every sequencing run produced over 180 million TCR-beta sequences that came from 15-18 subjects. TCRdb passed the 5' RACE reads through MiXCR, listing each CDR3 protein once. The sample holds some 95,000 distinct CDR3 sequences, around 3.4% seen once. This clonotype was counted at least ten times. Its antigen is unidentified. Study-level results: The multiple sclerosis repertoire cluster had no clinical or MRI feature associated with it.

Input material: PBMCs. This receptor was identified in a woman between 18 and 29 years old with multiple sclerosis.

CDR3 DNA sequence: TGCGCCAGCAGCTTTAATACCTACGAGCAGTACTTC. As protein: CASSFNTYEQYF. The rearrangement joins TRBV5-1 to TRBJ2-7; D not certain. The V gene's germline CDR1 is SGHRS and CDR2 YFSETQ. Trimming took 2 bases from V and 2 from J, leaving 5 bases between them. CDR3 length: 12 amino acids.